These 24 T cell receptor beta chains were sequenced from one sample in a study of blood T cell repertoires in COVID-19. The method was immunoSEQ multiplex PCR; TCRdb's version includes in-frame clones alone and lacks a portion of them. In the table there are around 130,000 clones, 70% to 90% of which are singletons. The sample consisted of peripheral blood. Receptor source: a man aged 45-65 years with acute or convalescent COVID-19.

This chain connects TRBV2 to TRBJ1-1; D call uncertain. The CDR3 runs to 11 residues. V lost 1 base and J 5 bases, leaving 2 bases between the germline ends. Germline V CDR1 and CDR2: SNHLY, FYNNEI. The CDR3, as DNA: TGTGCCAGCAGTGAAGTAACTGAAGCTTTCTTT. Translation: CASSEVTEAFF.

The J gene is TRBJ2-1, the V gene TRBV24-1, with 8 bases lining up with TRBD2. V shed 1 base, J shed 6 bases, and the junction held 4 bases outside the gene matches. Germline V gives CDR1 KGHDR, CDR2 SFDVKD. The CDR3 is made up of 15 amino acids. The CDR3 DNA follows: TGTGCCACCAGTGATTTTTCGGGGGGGGGCAATGAGCAGTTCTTC. Protein product: CATSDFSGGGNEQFF.

J is TRBJ2-7 and V is TRBV6-5, with TRBD2 identical over 10 bases. This CDR3 contains 13 residues. Germline CDR1 reads MNHEY; CDR2 reads SVGAGI. J lost 3 bases, V lost 10 bases, and 6 bases had no gene match. This chain's CDR3 is CAIGLAGVYEQYF. The DNA for the CDR3 is TGTGCCATCGGGCTAGCGGGAGTCTACGAGCAGTACTTC.

V is TRBV7-2 and J is TRBJ1-2; D is possibly TRBD1 (6 bases). V was clipped by 0 bases and J by 8 bases, with 13 bases between them. CDR1 and CDR2 (germline): SGHTA, FQGNSA. This CDR3 spans 14 amino acids. The chain's CDR3 is CASSLAKLQGGYTF. CDR3 in DNA: TGTGCCAGCAGCTTAGCGAAGCTTCAGGGGGGCTACACCTTC.

This clone was picked up a small number of times. V is TRBV9 and J is TRBJ2-1; 13 nucleotides match TRBD2. Unmatched junction bases numbered 13, after V lost 0 bases and J lost 7 bases. The germline CDR1 and CDR2 sequences are SGDLS and YYNGEE. The CDR3 covers 19 residues. In DNA, the CDR3 is TGTGCCAGCAGCGTAGGACTAGCGGGAGGTTGGGAGCTCATGAATGAGCAGTTCTTC. Translation gives CASSVGLAGGWELMNEQFF.

This clone came up a few times. V and J are TRBV7-3 and TRBJ1-6, with 7 nucleotides matching TRBD1. Germline-derived CDR1 and CDR2 are SGHTA and FQGTGA. This CDR3 comprises 14 residues. V was clipped by 5 bases and J by 6 bases; unmatched bases: 4. The CDR3 bases are TGTGCCAGCAGCCCGGGACAGCTTAATTCACCCCTCCACTTT. Protein sequence: CASSPGQLNSPLHF.

The V call is TRBV3-1 (or the pseudogene TRBV3-2), the J call TRBJ1-2; possible D gene TRBD1, 5 bases. Trimming took 4 bases from V and 7 from J, leaving 13 bases between them. The germline V gene encodes CDR1 LGHDT and CDR2 YNNKEL (reference sequence). The CDR3 covers 13 residues. The CDR3 spells CASSLETAAGYTF. CDR3 in DNA: TGTGCCAGCAGCCTAGAGACAGCCGCTGGCTACACCTTC.

This chain links TRBV30 with TRBJ1-4; D gene unclear. The germline CDR1 and CDR2 sequences are GTSNPN and SVGIG (reference sequence). Trimming cost V 7 bases and J 0 bases, with 12 bases left between them. This CDR3 contains 14 residues. The CDR3 loop is CASKSLTTNEKLFF. CDR3 DNA sequence: TGTGCCTCGAAGAGCCTTACAACTAATGAAAAACTGTTTTTT.

J is TRBJ2-7 and V is TRBV13; D ambiguous. CDR1 PRHDT and CDR2 FYEKMQ come from the germline V gene (reference sequence). This CDR3 has 12 residues. Trimming pared 5 bases from V and 5 bases from J, leaving 10 bases between. The CDR3 loop is CASSLSNDEQYF. DNA of the CDR3: TGTGCCAGCAGCCTGAGTAATGACGAGCAGTACTTC.

The chain has TRBV5-1 and TRBJ1-1, with D unclear. Trimming removed 0 bases from V and 1 base from J, with 7 bases in between. This CDR3 contains 14 residues. Germline assignment: CDR1 SGHRS and CDR2 YFSETQ. DNA of the CDR3: TGCGCCAGCAGCTTGGGAGTAACGAACACTGAAGCTTTCTTT. It is translated as CASSLGVTNTEAFF.

The V gene is TRBV12-3 or TRBV12-4, the J gene TRBJ1-2, with TRBD1 as a possible D gene (6 bases). The CDR3 contains 12 residues. Trimming stripped 5 bases from V and 8 bases from J, with 12 bases between. CDR3 residues: CASSLGQRGYTF. The CDR3, as DNA: TGTGCCAGCAGTCTCGGACAGCGCGGCTACACCTTC.

The rearrangement joins TRBV7-8 to TRBJ2-2; possibly TRBD1 for D (6 bases). In germline, CDR1 is SGHVS, CDR2 FQNEAQ. Trimming cost V 5 bases and J 6 bases, with 16 bases left between them. This CDR3 spans 15 amino acids. The CDR3 reads CASSKLPGQAGELFF. The CDR3 DNA follows: TGTGCCAGCAGCAAATTACCGGGACAAGCCGGGGAGCTGTTTTTT.

This chain connects TRBV28 to TRBJ1-2; D possibly corresponds to TRBD1 (5 bases). The V gene lost 3 bases and the J gene lost 2 bases, with 7 bases spanning the gap. This CDR3 contains 13 residues. The germline V gene has CDR1 MDHEN and CDR2 SYDVKM. In nucleotides, the CDR3 is TGTGCCAGCAGTTTGCACAGGAACTATGGCTACACCTTC. Translated, it gives CASSLHRNYGYTF.

For this clone: One junction end does not reproduce the germline sequence, and a read error may be involved. The CDR3 sequence: CASSQDLNSHEQYF. Written as DNA, the CDR3 is TGTGCCAGCAGCCAAGATCTCAACTCCCACGAGCAGTACTTC. The rearrangement uses TRBV3-1 (or the pseudogene TRBV3-2) and TRBJ2-7; the D is unclear. This CDR3 comprises 14 residues. Germline CDR1 reads LGHDT; CDR2 reads YNNKEL (reference sequence).

The V gene is TRBV9, the J gene TRBJ2-7, with D possibly TRBD2 on 7 matching bases. V lost 0 bases and J lost 0, with 10 bases in between. CDR1 and CDR2 (germline): SGDLS, YYNGEE. CDR3 length equals 15 residues. The CDR3 coding sequence is TGTGCCAGCAGCGTAGGGGGGGGGCTCTCCTACGAGCAGTACTTC. This encodes CASSVGGGLSYEQYF. Using reference TRBV9 and TRBJ2-7 for the parts outside the CDR3, the full variable domain is DSGVTQTPKHLITATGQRVTLRCSPRSGDLSVYWYQQSLDQGLQFLIQYYNGEERAKGNILERFSAQQFPDLHSELNLSSLELGDSALYFCASSVGGGLSYEQYFGPGTRLTVT.

The chain recombines TRBV11-2 with TRBJ2-5; 10 nucleotides agree with TRBD1. The CDR3 loop spans 13 amino acids. Unmatched junction bases numbered 2, after V lost 5 bases and J lost 5 bases. The germline CDR1 and CDR2 sequences are SGHAT and FQNNGV. In nucleotides, the CDR3 is TGTGCCAGCAGCACGGGACAGGGGGAGACCCAGTACTTC. Translated: CASSTGQGETQYF.

The V and J genes are TRBV9 and TRBJ1-5; 7 bases are a match to TRBD1. Unmatched junction bases numbered 10, after V lost 3 bases and J lost 7 bases. Germline assignment: CDR1 SGDLS and CDR2 YYNGEE. The CDR3 consists of 15 residues. The CDR3: CASSALDRVEQPQHF. The CDR3 nucleotides read TGTGCCAGCAGCGCACTCGACAGGGTTGAGCAGCCCCAGCATTTT.

This clone has only a few counts. The J gene is TRBJ1-1, the V gene TRBV12-5; 9 bases are a match to TRBD1. The CDR3 has 18 amino acids. Germline V gene lookup returns CDR1 LGHNT and CDR2 FRNRAP. J gave up 1 base and V 2 bases, and 11 bases lay outside the gene matches. CDR3 in amino acids: CASGLYPTGGFSNTEAFF. The CDR3 DNA reads as TGTGCTAGTGGTTTGTACCCGACAGGGGGGTTCTCGAACACTGAAGCTTTCTTT.

The rearrangement uses TRBV12-3 or TRBV12-4 and TRBJ2-5, with a tentative D call TRBD1 (7 bases). This CDR3 region has 13 residues. V dropped 3 bases and J dropped 4 bases, with 9 bases sitting between them. CDR3 DNA: TGTGCCAGCAGTTTCCAGGGGGGAGAGACCCAGTACTTC. Protein: CASSFQGGETQYF.

The chain employs TRBV6-2 or TRBV6-3 and TRBJ2-1, with TRBD2 matching 14 bases. Losses at the gene ends were 6 bases for V and 7 bases for J; bases not matched to a gene: 5. Germline V CDR1 and CDR2: MNHEY, SVGEGT. CDR3 length: 15 residues. The CDR3 sequence: CASSNRLAGGNEQFF. The CDR3 DNA reads as TGTGCCAGCAGCAACCGACTAGCGGGGGGGAATGAGCAGTTCTTC.

This clone is a singleton in its sample. The chain joins TRBV24-1 to TRBJ1-2, with TRBD1 identical over 7 bases. Germline V gene data show CDR1 as KGHDR and CDR2 as SFDVKD. This CDR3 spans 14 amino acids. The V and J ends lost 3 bases and 4 bases, in that order; junction bases with no gene match: 4. CDR3 in DNA: TGTGCCACCAGTGATGGGGGACAGCCCTATGGCTACACCTTC. Translation: CATSDGGQPYGYTF.

The chain carries TRBV10-1 and TRBJ1-5, with TRBD1 matching 10 bases. CDR3 length equals 13 residues. Looked up from germline, CDR1 is WNHNN and CDR2 is SYGVQD (reference sequence). With V trimmed by 5 bases and J by 6 bases, 1 base remained unmatched. The CDR3 DNA is TGCGCCAGCAGTAGGGACAGGGGTCAGCCCCAGCATTTT. Protein product: CASSRDRGQPQHF.

The chain couples TRBV15 to TRBJ2-1; TRBD2 matches at 8 bases. The germline V gene encodes CDR1 LNHNV and CDR2 YYDKDF (reference sequence). The length of the CDR3 is 11 residues. V was pared by 6 bases and J by 10 bases, with 2 bases of the junction left unmatched. CDR3 sequence (DNA): TGTGCCACCAGGACGGGGGGGGAGCAGTTCTTC. Protein sequence: CATRTGGEQFF.

The chain couples TRBV10-3 to TRBJ1-5, with a tentative D call TRBD1 (5 bases). There are 15 residues in the CDR3. In germline, CDR1 is ENHRY, CDR2 SYGVKD. V was clipped by 4 bases and J by 5 bases, with 15 bases between them. The CDR3 DNA reads as TGTGCCATCAGTGGGGACCCGGGAGGGGATCAGCCCCAGCATTTT. Its translation: CAISGDPGGDQPQHF.